Detailed here is one TCR beta chain. Its specificity is unknown. These data come from a study of response to subunit inactivated influenza vaccine. Whole-study results and caveats: Authors suggested few new T cells are recruited by each seasonal influenza vaccination.

From the RT-PCR reads, TCRdb called clonotypes with MiXCR, one entry per CDR3 protein. In the table there are some 850,000 distinct CDR3 sequences, approximately 17% of which are singletons. This CDR3 has 14 amino acids. Trimming left V 3 bases short and J 3 bases short, with 11 bases between. CDR1 and CDR2 (germline): SEHNR, FQNEAQ (reference sequence). The sample in question was PBMCs from blood, obtained roughly 5 days after vaccination. This TCR derives from a man in his forties or fifties who received an inactivated influenza vaccine. This rearrangement joins TRBV7-9 to TRBJ1-1; D perhaps matches TRBD1 (6 bases). CDR3 sequence reads: CASSLSQGYTEAFF. In DNA, the CDR3 is TGTGCCAGCAGCTTGTCCCAGGGGTACACTGAAGCTTTCTTT.